These 21 T cell receptor beta chains originate from one sample sequenced in a study of blood T cells in healthy people across ages. A sample-barcoded 5' primer and a J-beta primer mix were used in a second PCR of roughly 7 to 12 cycles. TCRdb ran MiXCR on the 5' RACE reads and lists one entry per CDR3 protein. Of 1,500,000 or so distinct CDR3 sequences in the sample, roughly two fifths were seen once. Sequences were obtained from blood. The receptors shown here come from a woman younger than 35 in good health.

This chain joins TRBV20-1 and TRBJ1-1; a possible D gene is TRBD1 (5 bases). The CDR3 is made up of 15 amino acids. Looked up from germline, CDR1 is DFQATT and CDR2 is SNEGSKA (reference sequence). V shed 3 bases and J shed 0 bases, with 14 bases lying between them. The CDR3 region has the DNA TGCAGTGCTAGGGTATGGGGACCGGTGAACACTGAAGCTTTCTTT. Translating it yields CSARVWGPVNTEAFF.

This chain links TRBV5-1 with TRBJ1-4; no clear D gene. Germline V gene sequence: CDR1 SGHRS, CDR2 YFSETQ. The CDR3 contains 15 residues. V lost 2 bases, J lost 0 bases, and 8 bases lay in between. The CDR3 sequence: CASSFFGTTNEKLFF. DNA of the CDR3: TGCGCCAGCAGCTTTTTCGGGACAACTAATGAAAAACTGTTTTTT. The entire variable domain, with the rest obtained from reference TRBV5-1 and TRBJ1-4, is as follows: KAGVTQTPRYLIKTRGQQVTLSCSPISGHRSVSWYQQTPGQGLQFLFEYFSETQRNKGNFPGRFSGRQFSNSRSEMNVSTLELGDSALYLCASSFFGTTNEKLFFGSGTQLSVL.

The V gene is TRBV13, the J gene TRBJ2-1; either TRBD1 or TRBD2 may fit D (5 bases each). CDR3 length: 14 residues. V was shortened by 5 bases and J by 5 bases, with 13 bases between the two germline ends. Germline lookup yields CDR1 PRHDT and CDR2 FYEKMQ (reference sequence). In DNA form, the CDR3 reads TGTGCCAGCAGCCCCGGGGACGGGAACAATGAGCAGTTCTTC. Its protein is CASSPGDGNNEQFF.

CDR3 coding DNA: TGTGCCAGCAGCGTTCTGGAAGGGGCCGGAGAGACCCAGTACTTC. It encodes CASSVLEGAGETQYF. The chain carries TRBV9 and TRBJ2-5, with D possibly TRBD1 on 5 matching bases. This CDR3 has 15 residues. Trimming pared 2 bases from V and 4 bases from J, leaving 15 bases between. CDR1 is SGDLS and CDR2 is YYNGEE in the germline V gene.

The chain has TRBV7-2 and TRBJ1-5, with 10 bases that match TRBD1. In germline, CDR1 is SGHTA, CDR2 FQGNSA. The CDR3 extends over 13 amino acids. Losses at the gene ends were 4 bases for V and 7 bases for J; bases not matched to a gene: 1. DNA for the CDR3: TGTGCCAGCAGCTCGGGACAGGGGCAGCCCCAGCATTTT. Translated, it gives CASSSGQGQPQHF.

The chain carries TRBV20-1 and TRBJ2-1; TRBD2 matches 15 bases. CDR3 size: 15 residues. The germline gives CDR1 DFQATT, CDR2 SNEGSKA (reference sequence). With 3 bases clipped from V and 4 bases from J, the junction kept 1 base outside the gene matches. CDR3 coding DNA: TGCAGTGCTAGGGGGACTAGCGGGAGGTACAATGAGCAGTTCTTC. Translating it yields CSARGTSGRYNEQFF.

The V call is TRBV5-1, the J call TRBJ1-5, with unresolved D. The CDR3 is 14 residues long. The germline CDR1 and CDR2 sequences are SGHRS and YFSETQ. V was cut by 6 bases and J by 2 bases, with 12 bases left in between. CDR3 residues: CASNFSGGNQPQHF. The CDR3 region has the DNA TGCGCCAGCAACTTTAGTGGGGGCAATCAGCCCCAGCATTTT.

The rearrangement links TRBV5-1 to TRBJ2-2, with D perhaps assigned TRBD1 or TRBD2 (5 bases each). From germline, CDR1 is SGHRS and CDR2 YFSETQ. With 4 bases removed from V and 2 bases from J, the gap between germline ends came to 15 bases. This CDR3 spans 16 amino acids. CDR3 loop: CASSPQGTVNTGELFF. Written as DNA, the CDR3 is TGCGCCAGCAGCCCACAAGGGACGGTCAACACCGGGGAGCTGTTTTTT. Looking up the rest from reference TRBV5-1 and TRBJ2-2 gives the full variable domain: KAGVTQTPRYLIKTRGQQVTLSCSPISGHRSVSWYQQTPGQGLQFLFEYFSETQRNKGNFPGRFSGRQFSNSRSEMNVSTLELGDSALYLCASSPQGTVNTGELFFGEGSRLTVL.

V is TRBV20-1 and J is TRBJ1-1; 7 nucleotides agree with TRBD1. CDR1 and CDR2 from the germline V gene are DFQATT and SNEGSKA (reference sequence). Trimming cost V 6 bases and J 4 bases; bases outside gene matches: 8. The length of the CDR3 is 13 residues. The CDR3 loop reads CSAIQGVSTEAFF. CDR3 coding DNA: TGCAGTGCAATTCAGGGGGTGAGCACTGAAGCTTTCTTT.

The gene calls are TRBV7-2 and TRBJ2-7; 8 bases are a match to TRBD1. V gave up 5 bases and J gave up 4 bases; unmatched junction bases: 7. This CDR3 region has 14 residues. CDR1 SGHTA and CDR2 FQGNSA come from the germline V gene. This CDR3 is CASSIRGQDYEQYF. CDR3 bases: TGTGCCAGCAGCATCCGGGGACAGGATTACGAGCAGTACTTC.

This clonotype was observed a single time. The gene calls are TRBV10-3 and TRBJ1-3, with 7 positions matching TRBD1. V lost 3 bases and J lost 0; bases outside the gene matches: 2. Germline values: CDR1 ENHRY, CDR2 SYGVKD. The CDR3 spans 15 residues. This CDR3 is CAISDRDSSGNTIYF. In nucleotides, the CDR3 is TGTGCCATCAGTGATCGGGACAGCTCTGGAAACACCATATATTTT.

The V and J genes are TRBV20-1 and TRBJ1-1; 7 bases match TRBD1. The CDR3 runs 15 residues. Per germline, CDR1 DFQATT and CDR2 SNEGSKA (reference sequence). Germline trimming cut 0 bases from V and 4 bases from J; bases unmatched to any gene: 8. The DNA of the CDR3 is TGCAGTGCTAGAGACCCCACATGGGACAGCACTGAAGCTTTCTTT. It specifies CSARDPTWDSTEAFF.

Turning to this clonotype: This may come from a read error, since a much larger clone is one base off. J is TRBJ2-1 and V is TRBV12-3 or TRBV12-4; D uncertain. Trimming pared 5 bases from V and 0 bases from J, leaving 8 bases between. This CDR3 has 14 amino acids. The CDR3 is CASSHPLSYNEQFF. The CDR3 region has the DNA TGTGCCAGCAGTCACCCTCTCTCCTACAATGAGCAGTTCTTC.

The chain is built from TRBV28 and TRBJ2-4; 11 bases line up with TRBD2. The J call may not be correct, given that the DNA end is closer to TRBJ2-7. The CDR3 runs to 16 residues. Germline CDR1 MDHEN, CDR2 SYDVKM. CDR3 nucleotides: TGTGCCAGCAGTGCCTATCGGACTAGCGGGCTATACGAGCAGTACTTC. Translated, it gives CASSAYRTSGLYEQYF.

This clonotype has just one count. This sequence joins TRBV5-1 and TRBJ1-2, with TRBD1 identical over 10 bases. This CDR3 region has 17 residues. The V gene's germline CDR1 is SGHRS and CDR2 YFSETQ. V was clipped by 0 bases and J by 8 bases; unmatched bases: 13. CDR3 loop: CASSLETGGLRRRGYTF. In DNA, the CDR3 is TGCGCCAGCAGCTTGGAGACAGGGGGCCTTCGACGACGGGGCTACACCTTC. Full variable domain (remainder filled in from reference TRBV5-1 and TRBJ1-2): KAGVTQTPRYLIKTRGQQVTLSCSPISGHRSVSWYQQTPGQGLQFLFEYFSETQRNKGNFPGRFSGRQFSNSRSEMNVSTLELGDSALYLCASSLETGGLRRRGYTFGSGTRLTVV.

This clonotype was detected only a few times. The chain has TRBV10-3 and TRBJ2-5; 13 bases are shared with TRBD2. The V gene end was trimmed by 3 bases and the J gene end by 4 bases; junction bases not matched to a gene: 2. The CDR3 sequence is 15 residues long. Germline CDR1 and CDR2: ENHRY and SYGVKD. CDR3 DNA sequence: TGTGCCATCAGTGAATGGACTAGCGGGAGAGAGACCCAGTACTTC. Protein product: CAISEWTSGRETQYF.

The gene calls are TRBV9 and TRBJ1-4; D is possibly TRBD1 (5 bases). CDR1 is SGDLS, CDR2 YYNGEE, per germline. This CDR3 comprises 16 residues. V was pared by 3 bases and J by 0 bases, with 12 bases between. Written as DNA, the CDR3 is TGTGCCAGCAGCGCCGGGACGGCCTCAACTAATGAAAAACTGTTTTTT. Translating it yields CASSAGTASTNEKLFF.

V is TRBV4-3 and J is TRBJ2-1; tentative D call: TRBD1 (5 bases). The CDR3 spans 15 residues. Germline V CDR1 and CDR2: LGHNA, YSLEER. V dropped 2 bases and J dropped 8 bases, with 16 bases sitting between them. The CDR3 sequence is CASSQTQGRVDEQFF. CDR3 nucleotide sequence: TGCGCCAGCAGCCAAACCCAGGGCCGAGTTGATGAGCAGTTCTTC.

In the case of this clonotype: The junction differs from germline at one of its ends, possibly a read error. This sequence joins TRBV7-2 and TRBJ2-3; perhaps TRBD2 as D (6 bases). The CDR3 length is 15 residues. The germline CDR1 and CDR2 sequences are SGHTA and FQGNSA. In DNA form, the CDR3 reads TGTGCCAGCAGCTTAGCGGGAGGAAGGGCAGATACGCTGTATTTT. Protein product: CASSLAGGRADTLYF.

This clonotype was seen only once. V usage is TRBV6-1 and J usage is TRBJ2-5; D might be TRBD2 (5 bases). The last part of the DNA fits TRBJ2-1 better; the J call may be wrong. Germline-derived CDR1 and CDR2 are MNHNS and SASEGT. There are 12 residues in the CDR3. The CDR3 DNA sequence: TGTGCCAGCAGTGAACAGTGGGAGACCCAGTTCTTC. It is translated as CASSEQWETQFF.

This clonotype was picked up a small number of times. This chain uses TRBV12-3 or TRBV12-4 with TRBJ2-1, with no clear D. Trimming pared 4 bases from V and 5 bases from J, leaving 15 bases between. This CDR3 contains 15 residues. In nucleotides, the CDR3 is TGTGCCAGCAGTTACCCCGCGCGCGGACACAATGAGCAGTTCTTC. Its translation: CASSYPARGHNEQFF.